Included here is one T cell receptor beta chain sequence, with context. The antigen remains unidentified. The entry originates in a study of vaccination and CD4 T cells after COVID-19. Points from the study as a whole: Convalescent patients displayed a median approximately 90% of reactive clones emerging only post-vaccination.

Germline CDR1 is DFQATT and CDR2 is SNEGSKA (reference sequence). The CDR3 spans 15 residues. V gave up 0 bases and J gave up 1 base; unmatched junction bases: 3. Treatment specified: roughly 10-day PBMC culture with coronavirus spike peptide pools or control peptides (ViraFEST assay). Using peptide pools, antigen-specific T cells were expanded in ViraFEST before TCRs were sequenced. Researchers used the Oncomine TCR Beta short-read assay to sequence DNA from cultured CD4+ T cells. In TCRdb, the PCR reads were re-called with MiXCR into one record per CDR3 protein. The sample lists 20,000 to 30,000 distinct CDR3 sequences, roughly 60% occurring once.

The sequenced sample consisted of CD4+ T cells from blood, cultured in vitro. V usage is TRBV20-1 and J usage is TRBJ1-1; 9 bases fit TRBD1. The TCR comes from a human donor who had recovered from COVID-19. CDR3 DNA sequence: TGCAGTGCTAGAGATACAGGGGGCAAGAACACTGAAGCTTTCTTT. Translating it yields CSARDTGGKNTEAFF.